The entry below describes one TCR beta chain. The germline V gene encodes CDR1 LNHDA and CDR2 SQIVND (reference sequence). Trimming took off 6 bases at V and 0 bases at J, with 11 bases between the two ends. The length of the CDR3 is 15 residues. The sample comes from a study of T cell changes during pregnancy in multiple sclerosis. TCRdb keeps only in-frame clones here, not all; method: immunoSEQ multiplex PCR. The sample lists under 80,000 clones, 91% occurring once. The J gene is TRBJ1-4, the V gene TRBV19; a weak D match, TRBD1 (6 bases). Material: peripheral blood, obtained in the second trimester of pregnancy. The clonotype originates from a female donor with multiple sclerosis, enrolled in a pregnancy study. DNA of the CDR3: TGTGCCAGTAGAGAACAGGGAGCAACTAATGAAAAACTGTTTTTT. It is translated as CASREQGATNEKLFF. The whole variable domain, remainder taken from reference TRBV19 and TRBJ1-4, is DGGITQSPKYLFRKEGQNVTLSCEQNLNHDAMYWYRQDPGQGLRLIYYSQIVNDFQKGDIAEGYSVSREKKESFPLTVTSAQKNPTAFYLCASREQGATNEKLFFGSGTQLSVL.